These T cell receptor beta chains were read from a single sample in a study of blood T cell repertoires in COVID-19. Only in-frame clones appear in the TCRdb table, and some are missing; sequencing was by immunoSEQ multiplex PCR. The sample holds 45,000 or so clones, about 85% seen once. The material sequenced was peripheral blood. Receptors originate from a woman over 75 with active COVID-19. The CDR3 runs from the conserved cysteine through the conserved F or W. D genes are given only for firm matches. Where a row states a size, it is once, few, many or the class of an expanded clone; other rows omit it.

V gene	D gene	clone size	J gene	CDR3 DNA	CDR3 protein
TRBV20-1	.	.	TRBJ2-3	TGCAGTGCTAGTAGGGGGGGAGGGACAGATACGCAGTATTTT	CSASRGGGTDTQYF
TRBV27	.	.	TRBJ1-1	TGTGCCAGTCACAGGACGATCGGCGCTGAAGCTTTCTTT	CASHRTIGAEAFF
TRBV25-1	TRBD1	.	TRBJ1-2	TGTGCCAGCAGTGGGACAGGGACCTATGGCTACACCTTC	CASSGTGTYGYTF
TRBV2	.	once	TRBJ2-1	TGTGCCAGCAGTGTAAGAGACTCCTACAATGAGCAGTTCTTC	CASSVRDSYNEQFF
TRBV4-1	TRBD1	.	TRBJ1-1	TGCGCCAGCAGCCACTCTAACAGGGGAACGACTGAAGCTTTCTTT	CASSHSNRGTTEAFF
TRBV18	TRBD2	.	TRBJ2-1	TGTGCCAGCTCACCCCTAGCGGGGGGCCGGAATGAGCAGTTCTTC	CASSPLAGGRNEQFF
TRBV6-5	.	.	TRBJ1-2	TGTGCCAGCAGACGGGGACAAGGAAATGGCTACACCTTC	CASRRGQGNGYTF
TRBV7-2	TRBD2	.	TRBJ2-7	TGTGCCAGCAGCCATACTAGCGGGGGGGCCTACGAGCAGTACTTC	CASSHTSGGAYEQYF
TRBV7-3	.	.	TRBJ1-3	TGTGCCAGCAGCCCCGGGGGAAACACCATATATTTT	CASSPGGNTIYF
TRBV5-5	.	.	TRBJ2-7	TGTGCCAGCAGCTTGTACTCCTACGAGCAGTACTTC	CASSLYSYEQYF
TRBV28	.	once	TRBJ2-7	TGTGCCACTCGAGGGGGAGCCTACGAGCAGTACTTC	CATRGGAYEQYF
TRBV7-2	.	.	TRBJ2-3	TGTGCCAGCAGCTTAAGTCTAGCGACGACAGATACGCAGTATTTT	CASSLSLATTDTQYF
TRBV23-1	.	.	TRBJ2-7	TGCGCCAGCAGTCAATCTACCCTGGACAGCTCCTACGAGCAGTACTTC	CASSQSTLDSSYEQYF
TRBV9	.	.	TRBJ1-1	TGTGCCAGCAGCGTAGCCGGGGACACTGAAGCTTTCTTT	CASSVAGDTEAFF
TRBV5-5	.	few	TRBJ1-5	TGTGCCAGCAGCAGGGACCGAGGGGAGGGCCAGCCCCAGCATTTT	CASSRDRGEGQPQHF
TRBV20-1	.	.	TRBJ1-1	TGCAGTGCCTATGACAGAGAGAAGGCTTTCTTT	CSAYDREKAFF
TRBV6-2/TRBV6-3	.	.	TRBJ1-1	TGTGCCAGCAGTTACACAGTGAACACTGAAGCTTTCTTT	CASSYTVNTEAFF
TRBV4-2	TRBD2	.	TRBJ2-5	TGTGCCAGCAGCCAAGACCGTGGGACTAGCGGCAACACCCAGTACTTC	CASSQDRGTSGNTQYF
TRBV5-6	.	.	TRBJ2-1	TGTGCCAGCAGATCCCGGGGGAGACCCGCCTACAATGAGCAGTTCTTC	CASRSRGRPAYNEQFF
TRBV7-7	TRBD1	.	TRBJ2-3	TGTGCCAGCAGCTTAGGGACAGGGGTAGATACGCAGTATTTT	CASSLGTGVDTQYF
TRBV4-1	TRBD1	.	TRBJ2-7	TGCGCCAGCAGCAATTTTGCTCGGGACAGGAGGAGGGAGCAGTACTTC	CASSNFARDRRREQYF
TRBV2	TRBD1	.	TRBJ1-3	TGTGCCAGCAGTGCGGACAGGGGACACACCATATATTTT	CASSADRGHTIYF
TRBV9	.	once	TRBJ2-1	TGTGCCAGCAGCCTCGACCCCCGGGATAGGGATGAGCAGTTCTTC	CASSLDPRDRDEQFF
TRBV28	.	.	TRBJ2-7	TGTGCCAGCAGCGTAAGGCGGAGAGAGCAGTACTTC	CASSVRRREQYF
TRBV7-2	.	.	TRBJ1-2	TGTGCCAGCAGTGGTGACCGACTGGGCTACACCTTC	CASSGDRLGYTF
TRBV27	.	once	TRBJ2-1	TGTGCCAGCGGGGGGACCTCCTACAATGAGCAGTTCTTC	CASGGTSYNEQFF
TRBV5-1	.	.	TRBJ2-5	TGCGCCAGCAGCTTGAAGGGGTACCAAGAGACCCAGTACTTC	CASSLKGYQETQYF
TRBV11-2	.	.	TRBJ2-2	TGTGCCAGCAGCGCCAGGGCCCAGGTCACCGGGGAGCTGTTTTTT	CASSARAQVTGELFF
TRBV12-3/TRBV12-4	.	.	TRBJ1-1	TGTGCCAGCAGTCTACAGGGAACCGCTGAAGCTTTCTTT	CASSLQGTAEAFF
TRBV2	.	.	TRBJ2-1	TGTGCCAGCCAACAGGGCCCACAAAATGGGCAGTTCTTC	CASQQGPQNGQFF
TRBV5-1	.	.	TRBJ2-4	TGCGCCAGCAGCTTGGTGGGGGGCGGGAGAAACATTCAGTACTTC	CASSLVGGGRNIQYF
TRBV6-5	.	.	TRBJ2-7	TGTGCCAGCACTCTCCTGGGGCCGAACTCCTACGAGCAGTACTTC	CASTLLGPNSYEQYF
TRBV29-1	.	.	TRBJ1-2	TGCAGCGTTAGGGGGGGCGCAGGGGGCTACACCTTC	CSVRGGAGGYTF
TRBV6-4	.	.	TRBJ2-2	TGTGCCAGCAACCCTAGGAGGGTGGACACCGGGGAGCTGTTTTTT	CASNPRRVDTGELFF
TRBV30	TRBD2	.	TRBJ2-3	TGTGCCTGGCGCGGGGGGACTAGCACAGATACGCAGTATTTT	CAWRGGTSTDTQYF
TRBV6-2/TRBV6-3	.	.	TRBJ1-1	TGTGCCAGCAGCCCCACAGGGCGACGAGATGAAGCTTTCTTT	CASSPTGRRDEAFF
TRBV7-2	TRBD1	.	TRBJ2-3	TGTGCCAGCAGCTTTACGGACAGGGGTTCATATACGCAGTATTTT	CASSFTDRGSYTQYF
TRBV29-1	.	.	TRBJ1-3	TGCAGCGTTAAACAGGGAGGGAGCTCTGGAAACACCATATATTTT	CSVKQGGSSGNTIYF
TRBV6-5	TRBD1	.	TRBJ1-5	TGTGCCACGGACCCCACAGGGGGCGCGGGTCAGCCCCAGCATTTT	CATDPTGGAGQPQHF
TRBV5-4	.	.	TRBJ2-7	TGTGCCAGCAGTCCTACCGCGGGGGCGGTAACCCTCGAGCAGTACTTC	CASSPTAGAVTLEQYF
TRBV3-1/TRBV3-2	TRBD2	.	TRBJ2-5	TGTGCCAGCAGCCAAGATCAGCTAAGGCGGGGGTTTAAGACCCAGTACTTC	CASSQDQLRRGFKTQYF
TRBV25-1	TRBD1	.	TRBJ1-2	TGTGCCAGCAGTGGGGGGACAGGCCTTACTAACTATGGCTACACCTTC	CASSGGTGLTNYGYTF
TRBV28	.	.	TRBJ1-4	TGTGCCAGCAGGACCGGCGGCGAAAAACTGTTTTTT	CASRTGGEKLFF
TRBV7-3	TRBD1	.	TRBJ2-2	TGTGCCAGCAGTATAGGGACAGGAAACACCGGGGAGCTGTTTTTT	CASSIGTGNTGELFF
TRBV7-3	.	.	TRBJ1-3	TGTGCCAGCAGCTTAAGTCCCAGGCGCCTCTCTGGAAACACCATATATTTT	CASSLSPRRLSGNTIYF
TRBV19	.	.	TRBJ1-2	TGTGCCACCCGGGGGTCTCTTAACTATGGCTACACCTTC	CATRGSLNYGYTF
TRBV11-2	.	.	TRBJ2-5	TGTGCCAGCAGCCCCGGACTCATTCAAGAGACCCAGTACTTC	CASSPGLIQETQYF
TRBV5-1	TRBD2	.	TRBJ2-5	TGCGCCAGCAGAGGACTAGCGGGCGGATACCAAGAGACCCAGTACTTC	CASRGLAGGYQETQYF